This T cell receptor beta chain was documented in a study of cytomegalovirus exposure and HLA in healthy donors. Study conclusions and caveats: A later analysis reportedly found that, within productive TCRs, an Asian-associated ancestry cluster had fewer N-insertions than the mean observed across the roughly 700 donors.

About this clone itself: As yet, its antigen is unknown.

The primer mix had 60 Vbeta and 13 Jbeta primers. The repertoire was sequenced with immunoSEQ multiplex PCR; TCRdb's copy has only in-frame clones and lacks some. This sample lists tens of thousands of clones; its ten largest clones have roughly 15%. The CDR3 length is 18 residues. This TCR came from a boy aged 5-17 years in good health and CMV-seronegative. The material sequenced was PBMCs. The rearrangement links TRBV21-1 to TRBJ2-1; TRBD2, the table's D call, lacks a check against the DNA. TRBV21-1 is classified as a pseudogene. In nucleotides, the CDR3 is TGTGCCAGCAGCAAAGATTGTGGGGGACTAGCGGAGCTCAATGAGCAGTTCTTC. Residues: CASSKDCGGLAELNEQFF.